The clone carrying this T cell receptor beta chain was seen ten or more times. The antigen is unknown. The CDR3 covers 14 residues. V lost 4 bases, J lost 5 bases, and 14 bases lay in between. Germline V gives CDR1 SGHTA, CDR2 FQGNSA. The library protocol tagged individual cDNA molecules with unique molecular identifiers. A single record per CDR3 protein comes from TCRdb applying MiXCR to the 5' RACE reads. The sample lists over 75,000 distinct CDR3 sequences, about 13% occurring once. This specimen comes from a study of early T cells in non-severe SARS-CoV-2 infection. At the level of the study: It was bulk RNA from unsorted whole blood that was sequenced, and the chains were unpaired. Whole-study findings and limits: The matching step, a VDJdb search, favored anti-spike CD8 responses and missed private and CD4 specificities.

The V call is TRBV7-2, the J call TRBJ1-1; D is perhaps TRBD1 (5 bases). The material sequenced was whole blood. This clonotype was sampled from an adult who was a healthcare worker with PCR-confirmed SARS-CoV-2 infection or an uninfected control (not recorded which). This CDR3 reads CASSSTREGTEAFF. CDR3 in DNA: TGTGCCAGCAGCTCTACACGTGAGGGGACTGAAGCTTTCTTT.